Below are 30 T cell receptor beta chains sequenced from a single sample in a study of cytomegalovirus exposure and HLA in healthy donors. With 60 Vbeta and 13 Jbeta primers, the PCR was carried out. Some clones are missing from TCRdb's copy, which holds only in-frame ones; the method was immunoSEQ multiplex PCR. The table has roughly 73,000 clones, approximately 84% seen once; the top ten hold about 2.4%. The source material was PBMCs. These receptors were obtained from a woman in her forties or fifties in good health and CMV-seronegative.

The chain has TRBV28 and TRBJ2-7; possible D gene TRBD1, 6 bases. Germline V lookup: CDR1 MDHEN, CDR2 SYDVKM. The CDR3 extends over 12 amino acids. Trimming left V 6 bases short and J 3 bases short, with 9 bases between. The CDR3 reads CASRQGYYEQYF. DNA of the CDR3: TGTGCCAGCAGACAGGGCTACTACGAGCAGTACTTC.

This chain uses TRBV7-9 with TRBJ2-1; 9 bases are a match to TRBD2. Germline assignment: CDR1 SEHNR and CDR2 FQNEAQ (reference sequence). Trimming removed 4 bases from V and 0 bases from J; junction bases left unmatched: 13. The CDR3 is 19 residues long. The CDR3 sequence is CASSYRKTSGRSSYNEQFF. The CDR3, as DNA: TGTGCCAGCAGCTACCGGAAAACTAGCGGGCGTAGCTCCTACAATGAGCAGTTCTTC.

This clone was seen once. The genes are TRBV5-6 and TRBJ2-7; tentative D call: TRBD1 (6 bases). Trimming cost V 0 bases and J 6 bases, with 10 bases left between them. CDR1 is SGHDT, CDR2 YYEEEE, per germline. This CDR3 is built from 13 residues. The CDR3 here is CASSLVEGGEQYF. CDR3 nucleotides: TGTGCCAGCAGCTTGGTAGAAGGGGGCGAGCAGTACTTC.

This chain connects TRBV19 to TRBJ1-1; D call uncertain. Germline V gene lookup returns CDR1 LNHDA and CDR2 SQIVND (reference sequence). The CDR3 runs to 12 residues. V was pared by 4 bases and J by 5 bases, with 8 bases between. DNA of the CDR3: TGTGCCAGTAGTAAGTCTCGGACTGAAGCTTTCTTT. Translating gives CASSKSRTEAFF.

The CDR3 DNA follows: TGTGCCAGCAGTCCCCGAGGTTTAGAGACCCAGTACTTC. Residues: CASSPRGLETQYF. This chain joins TRBV6-7 and TRBJ2-5; D unclear. TRBV6-7 is an ORF, and what it does is uncertain. V was shortened by 5 bases and J by 4 bases, with 11 bases between the two germline ends. The CDR3 length is 13 residues.

The CDR3 sequence: CASRDTPRDRNSPLHF. The CDR3 region has the DNA TGTGCCAGCAGAGACACACCCCGGGACAGAAATTCACCCCTCCACTTT. J is TRBJ1-6 and V is TRBV6-4, with 7 bases lining up with TRBD1. J lost 7 bases, V lost 6 bases, and 12 bases had no gene match. Germline V gene lookup returns CDR1 MRHNA and CDR2 SNTAGT. There are 16 residues in the CDR3.

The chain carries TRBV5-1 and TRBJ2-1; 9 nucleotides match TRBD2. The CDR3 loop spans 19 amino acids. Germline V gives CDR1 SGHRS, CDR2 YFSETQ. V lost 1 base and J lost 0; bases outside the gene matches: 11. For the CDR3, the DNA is TGCGCCAGCAGCTTGTGGGCTAGCGGGGTTTCGAGCTCCTACAATGAGCAGTTCTTC. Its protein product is CASSLWASGVSSSYNEQFF.

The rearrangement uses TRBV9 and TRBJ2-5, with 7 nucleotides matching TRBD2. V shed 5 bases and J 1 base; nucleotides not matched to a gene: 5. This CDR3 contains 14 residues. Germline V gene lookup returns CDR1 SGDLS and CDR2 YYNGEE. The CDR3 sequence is CASSASGIQETQYF. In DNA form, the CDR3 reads TGTGCCAGCAGTGCGAGCGGGATCCAAGAGACCCAGTACTTC.

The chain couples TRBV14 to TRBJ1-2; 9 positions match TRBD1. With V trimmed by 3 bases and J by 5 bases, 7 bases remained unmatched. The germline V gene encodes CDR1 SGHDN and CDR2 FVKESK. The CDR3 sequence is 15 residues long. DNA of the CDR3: TGTGCCAGCAGCCATAGGGACAGGGAGAGGTATGGCTACACCTTC. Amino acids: CASSHRDRERYGYTF.

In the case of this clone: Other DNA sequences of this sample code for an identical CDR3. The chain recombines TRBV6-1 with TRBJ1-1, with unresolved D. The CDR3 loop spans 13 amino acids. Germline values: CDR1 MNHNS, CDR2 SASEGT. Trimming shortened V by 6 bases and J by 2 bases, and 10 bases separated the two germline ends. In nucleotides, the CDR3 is TGTGCCAGCAGGGACTTTCGTAACACTGAAGCTTTCTTT. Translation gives CASRDFRNTEAFF.

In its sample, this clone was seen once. The CDR3, as DNA: TGTGCCAGCAGCGTAGGGACTAGCGGGAGGACGGAAGAGACCCAGTACTTC. Translated: CASSVGTSGRTEETQYF. The rearrangement joins TRBV9 to TRBJ2-5, with 14 bases aligning to TRBD2. CDR3 length: 17 amino acids. Trimming at V came to 0 bases and at J to 3 bases, leaving 4 bases not matched to a gene. CDR1 and CDR2 (germline): SGDLS, YYNGEE.

CDR3 in DNA: TGTGCCAGCAGCTTAGATTTGGGGGGGCCCTATGGCTACACCTTC. Protein product: CASSLDLGGPYGYTF. The genes are TRBV11-2 and TRBJ1-2; D may be TRBD1 (6 bases). The CDR3 loop spans 15 amino acids. With 0 bases removed from V and 4 bases from J, the gap between germline ends came to 12 bases. CDR1 and CDR2 from the germline V gene are SGHAT and FQNNGV.

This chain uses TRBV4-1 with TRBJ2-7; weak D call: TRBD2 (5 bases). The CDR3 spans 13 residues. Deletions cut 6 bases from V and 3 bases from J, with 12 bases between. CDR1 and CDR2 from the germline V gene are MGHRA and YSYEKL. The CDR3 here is CASSPDFNYEQYV. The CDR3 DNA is TGCGCCAGCAGTCCGGACTTTAACTACGAGCAGTACGTC.

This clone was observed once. The CDR3: CASSREMTGGLAFF. The CDR3 DNA is TGTGCCAGCTCACGCGAAATGACAGGGGGCTTAGCTTTCTTT. The genes are TRBV18 and TRBJ1-1; 10 bases match TRBD1. The CDR3 has 14 residues. Germline CDR1 KGHSH, CDR2 LQKENI. The J segment lost 10 bases and the V segment lost 4 bases, leaving 9 bases of the junction unmatched.

In DNA, the CDR3 is TGTGCCAGCAGCTTAAAAGCTAGCGGCCCGCTCGGGGGTCGGTACGATACGCAGTATTTT. It encodes CASSLKASGPLGGRYDTQYF. The rearrangement joins TRBV7-8 to TRBJ2-3, with TRBD2 matching 7 bases. CDR1 and CDR2 (germline): SGHVS, FQNEAQ. The CDR3 is 20 residues long. V was pared by 2 bases and J by 6 bases, with 23 bases of the junction left unmatched. The whole variable domain, remainder taken from reference TRBV7-8 and TRBJ2-3, is GAGVSQSPRYKVAKRGQDVALRCDPISGHVSLFWYQQALGQGPEFLTYFQNEAQLDKSGLPSDRFFAERPEGSVSTLKIQRTQQEDSAVYLCASSLKASGPLGGRYDTQYFGPGTRLTVL.

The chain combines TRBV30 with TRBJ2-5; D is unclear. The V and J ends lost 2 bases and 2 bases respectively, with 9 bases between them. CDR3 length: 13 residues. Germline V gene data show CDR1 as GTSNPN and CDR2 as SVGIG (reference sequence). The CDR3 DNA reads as TGTGCCTGGAGTATGAGGCGGCAAGAGACCCAGTACTTC. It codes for CAWSMRRQETQYF. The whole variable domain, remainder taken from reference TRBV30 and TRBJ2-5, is SQTIHQWPATLVQPVGSPLSLECTVEGTSNPNLYWYRQAAGRGLQLLFYSVGIGQISSEVPQNLSASRPQDRQFILSSKKLLLSDSGFYLCAWSMRRQETQYFGPGTRLLVL.

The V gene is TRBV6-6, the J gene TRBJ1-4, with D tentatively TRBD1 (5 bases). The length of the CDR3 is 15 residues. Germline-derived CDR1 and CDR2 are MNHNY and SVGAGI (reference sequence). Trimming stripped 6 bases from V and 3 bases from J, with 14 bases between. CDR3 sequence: CASRPPGGSNEKLFF. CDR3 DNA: TGTGCCAGCAGACCACCCGGGGGGTCTAATGAAAAACTGTTTTTT.

The chain's CDR3 is CASSIGPWSGNEQFF. In nucleotides, the CDR3 is TGTGCCAGTAGTATAGGCCCCTGGAGCGGGAATGAGCAGTTCTTC. The chain combines TRBV19 with TRBJ2-1; weak D call: TRBD2 (6 bases). CDR3 length equals 15 residues. V shed 1 base and J shed 7 bases, with 14 bases lying between them. The V gene's germline CDR1 is LNHDA and CDR2 SQIVND (reference sequence).

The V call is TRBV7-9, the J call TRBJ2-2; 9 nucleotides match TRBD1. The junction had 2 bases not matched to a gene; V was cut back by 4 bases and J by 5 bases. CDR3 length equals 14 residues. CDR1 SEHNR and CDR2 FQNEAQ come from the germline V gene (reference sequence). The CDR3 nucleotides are TGTGCCAGCAGCTGGACAGGGGAAACCGGGGAGCTGTTTTTT. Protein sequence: CASSWTGETGELFF.

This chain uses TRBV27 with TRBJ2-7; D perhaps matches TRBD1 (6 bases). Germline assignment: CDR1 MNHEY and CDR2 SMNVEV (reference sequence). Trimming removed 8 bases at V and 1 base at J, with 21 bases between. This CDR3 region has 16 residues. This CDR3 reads CASARIGGLSSYEQYF. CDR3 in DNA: TGTGCCAGCGCACGAATAGGGGGTTTGAGTTCCTACGAGCAGTACTTC.

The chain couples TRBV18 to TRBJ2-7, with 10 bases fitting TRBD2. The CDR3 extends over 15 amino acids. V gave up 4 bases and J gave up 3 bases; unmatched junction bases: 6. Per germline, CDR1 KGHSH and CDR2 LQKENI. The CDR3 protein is CASSRASGRDYEQYF. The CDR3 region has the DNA TGTGCCAGCTCACGGGCTAGCGGGAGAGACTACGAGCAGTACTTC.

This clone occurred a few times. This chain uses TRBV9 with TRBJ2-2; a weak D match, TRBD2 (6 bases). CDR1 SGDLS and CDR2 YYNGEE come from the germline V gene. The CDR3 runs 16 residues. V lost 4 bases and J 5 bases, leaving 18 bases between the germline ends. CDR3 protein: CASSPTGRRGTGELFF. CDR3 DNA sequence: TGTGCCAGCAGCCCCACCGGTCGTCGGGGGACCGGGGAGCTGTTTTTT.

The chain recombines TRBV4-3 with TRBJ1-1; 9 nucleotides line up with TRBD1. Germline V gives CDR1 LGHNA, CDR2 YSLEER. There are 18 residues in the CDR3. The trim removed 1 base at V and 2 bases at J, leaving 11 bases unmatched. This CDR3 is CASSQGWTGEESNTEAFF. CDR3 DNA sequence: TGCGCCAGCAGCCAAGGCTGGACAGGGGAAGAGAGTAACACTGAAGCTTTCTTT.

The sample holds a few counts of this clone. CDR3 DNA sequence: TGCGCCAGCACCCTACAGGGTGATACTGAAGCTTTCTTT. Protein: CASTLQGDTEAFF. The chain links TRBV4-1 to TRBJ1-1, with a possible D match to TRBD1 (6 bases). V was pared by 7 bases and J by 5 bases, with 14 bases between. In germline, CDR1 is MGHRA, CDR2 YSYEKL. CDR3 size: 13 residues.

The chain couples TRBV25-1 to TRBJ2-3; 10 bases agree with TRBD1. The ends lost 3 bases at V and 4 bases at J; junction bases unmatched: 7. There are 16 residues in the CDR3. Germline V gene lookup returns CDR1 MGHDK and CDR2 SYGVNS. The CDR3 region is CASSDPGTGDADTQYF. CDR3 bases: TGTGCCAGCAGTGACCCCGGGACAGGGGATGCAGATACGCAGTATTTT.

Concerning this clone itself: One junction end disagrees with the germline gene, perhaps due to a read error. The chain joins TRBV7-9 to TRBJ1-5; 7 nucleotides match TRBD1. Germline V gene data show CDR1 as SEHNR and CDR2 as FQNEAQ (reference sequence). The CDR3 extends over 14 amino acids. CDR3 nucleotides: TGTTCCAGCAGCTCCGGACAGGTTATTGAGCCCCAGCATTTT. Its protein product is CSSSSGQVIEPQHF.

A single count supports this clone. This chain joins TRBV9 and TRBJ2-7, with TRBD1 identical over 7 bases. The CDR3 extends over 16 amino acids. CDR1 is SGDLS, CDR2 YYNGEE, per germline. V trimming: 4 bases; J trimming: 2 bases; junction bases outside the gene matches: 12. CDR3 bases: TGTGCCAGCAGCTCTACGTCCGGGACAGTGCCCTACGAGCAGTACTTC. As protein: CASSSTSGTVPYEQYF.

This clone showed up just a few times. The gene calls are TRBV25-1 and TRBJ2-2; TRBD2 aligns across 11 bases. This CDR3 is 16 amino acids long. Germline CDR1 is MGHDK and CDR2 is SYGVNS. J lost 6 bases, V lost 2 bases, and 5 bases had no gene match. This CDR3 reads CASSEKTSGGPGELFF. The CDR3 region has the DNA TGTGCCAGCAGTGAAAAAACTAGCGGGGGACCCGGGGAGCTGTTTTTT.

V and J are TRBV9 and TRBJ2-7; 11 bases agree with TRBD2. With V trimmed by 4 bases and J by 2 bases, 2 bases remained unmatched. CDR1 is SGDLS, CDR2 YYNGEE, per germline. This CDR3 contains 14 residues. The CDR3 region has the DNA TGTGCCAGCAGCAAGGGACTAGCGGCCTACGAGCAGTACTTC. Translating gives CASSKGLAAYEQYF. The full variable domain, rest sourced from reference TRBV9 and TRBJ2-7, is DSGVTQTPKHLITATGQRVTLRCSPRSGDLSVYWYQQSLDQGLQFLIQYYNGEERAKGNILERFSAQQFPDLHSELNLSSLELGDSALYFCASSKGLAAYEQYFGPGTRLTVT.

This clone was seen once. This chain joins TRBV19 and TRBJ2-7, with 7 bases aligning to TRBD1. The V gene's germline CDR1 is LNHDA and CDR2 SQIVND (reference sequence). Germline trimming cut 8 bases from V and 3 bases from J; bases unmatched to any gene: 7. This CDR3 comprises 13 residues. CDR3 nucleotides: TGTGCCAGTCTGACAGGGATAGACTACGAGCAGTACGTC. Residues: CASLTGIDYEQYV.